These T cell receptor beta chains were read from a single sample in a study of shared T cell receptors in the human thymus. Profiling relied on immunoSEQ multiplex PCR, and the TCRdb table lists in-frame clones only, not all of them. The sample lists 600,000 or so clones; around 87% were seen once. The data also belong to a second study, concerning human thymus T cells.

The sample taken for sequencing was thymocytes. The receptors come from a boy less than two years old with a congenital heart defect. Each CDR3 is given with its conserved first and last residue. D genes are given only for firm matches.

d_gene	len	v_gene	j_gene	CDR3aa
-	15	TRBV28	TRBJ1-3	CASSQGGERRNTIYF
-	12	TRBV7-9	TRBJ2-3	CASSRETDTQYF
TRBD2	17	TRBV7-9	TRBJ2-1	CASSLGGGTSGDNEQFF
TRBD1	16	TRBV5-6	TRBJ1-2	CASSLGRDRGLNGYTF
-	13	TRBV5-6	TRBJ1-2	CASYRAANYGYTF
TRBD1	14	TRBV6-5	TRBJ1-1	CASSYSWGAGGAFF
TRBD1	18	TRBV5-4	TRBJ1-2	CASSPGSGQSPLNYGYTF
TRBD2	17	TRBV30	TRBJ2-2	CAWSVHSERGNTGELFF
TRBD2	16	TRBV4-1	TRBJ2-1	CASSQGKRERSNEQFF
-	17	TRBV7-7	TRBJ2-5	CASSLAGDSKRGETQYF
TRBD1	18	TRBV28	TRBJ1-4	CASSPGTGIPPPPEKLFF
-	15	TRBV15	TRBJ1-5	CATSPGRGVYQPQHF
-	14	TRBV28	TRBJ2-5	CASSSGQGGETQYF
-	14	TRBV19	TRBJ1-4	CASSIRGEVEKLFF
-	15	TRBV4-3	TRBJ1-6	CASSQEPGGNSPLHF
-	15	TRBV5-6	TRBJ2-5	CASSLGADIQETQYF
-	15	TRBV4-2	TRBJ2-1	CASSQDRREYNEQFF
-	15	TRBV6-1	TRBJ1-5	CATTMIAGGNQPQHF
TRBD1	16	TRBV10-3	TRBJ2-3	CAISEPRDRGRDTQYF
-	15	TRBV5-6	TRBJ2-7	CASSPRTHISYEQYF
-	18	TRBV11-2	TRBJ1-1	CASSSYPEIDRPNTEAFF
TRBD2	15	TRBV2	TRBJ2-5	CASSGWLAVTETQYF
-	14	TRBV6-6	TRBJ1-4	CASSIGGINEKLFF
TRBD2	15	TRBV5-1	TRBJ2-7	CASSLSTSGRPELLF
TRBD2	18	TRBV30	TRBJ2-1	CAWSVLGLAGDSTNEQFF
TRBD1	15	TRBV5-1	TRBJ1-6	CASSLEPGQTYPLHF
TRBD2	19	TRBV15	TRBJ2-7	CATSRERGVWGGRRYEQYF
-	14	TRBV28	TRBJ1-1	CASSLSRMNTEAFF
-	17	TRBV15	TRBJ2-6	CATSTGHTFSGANVLTF
TRBD2	18	TRBV9	TRBJ2-1	CASSPGLAGPNSYNEQFF
-	15	TRBV6-1	TRBJ1-5	CASSEGKGSGQPQHF
-	13	TRBV6-1	TRBJ2-7	CASSVPGSYEQYF
-	15	TRBV4-3	TRBJ1-2	CASSHRQDSNYGYTF
-	16	TRBV4-3	TRBJ1-4	CASSQEFGEINEKLFF
TRBD1	14	TRBV5-1	TRBJ2-3	CASSPGQGTDTQYF
-	18	TRBV5-1	TRBJ2-7	CASSLACLFQGGTYEQYF
TRBD1	14	TRBV11-2	TRBJ2-7	CASSRQGPTYEQYF
TRBD1	15	TRBV4-3	TRBJ1-2	CASSHSQGEKGGYTF
TRBD1	14	TRBV19	TRBJ1-1	CASSHRQGGTEAFF
TRBD2	14	TRBV18	TRBJ2-5	CATGGGPTGETQYF
TRBD2	18	TRBV4-2	TRBJ2-1	CASSQDSPGGAAYNEQFF